This entry lists 28 T cell receptor beta chains sequenced from one sample in a study of blood T cell repertoires in COVID-19 (dated by TCRdb to 2020 to 2022). The method behind the library was the immunoSEQ multiplex PCR assay. The immuneACCESS repertoire file appears here via TCRdb, limited to in-frame rearrangements. These files lack a portion of the clones; in checked studies, under half of the deficit traces to unresolved V genes, and the cause of the others is not known. The sample yields some 220,000 clones; roughly 80% were counted once. 1.3% of the sample comes from the top ten. The sequenced sample consisted of PBMCs or T cells enriched from blood (not recorded which). The receptor set was obtained from a woman aged 40 to 50 with acute COVID-19.

This clone has only one observation. The genes are TRBV19 and TRBJ2-3; tentatively, D is TRBD2 (6 bases). This CDR3 region has 16 residues. CDR1 is LNHDA and CDR2 is SQIVND in the germline V gene (reference sequence). Trimming shortened V by 4 bases and J by 9 bases, and 23 bases separated the two germline ends. Here the CDR3 reads CASSSPTGTRLVTQYF. The CDR3 coding sequence is TGTGCCAGTAGTAGCCCGACCGGGACTCGCCTAGTAACGCAGTATTTT.

The chain is built from TRBV11-3 and TRBJ2-3; 11 positions match TRBD2. Unmatched junction bases numbered 13, after V lost 5 bases and J lost 3 bases. The germline V gene encodes CDR1 SGHNT and CDR2 YENEEA. The CDR3 length is 18 residues. The CDR3 region is CASSKTFSGGALTDTQYF. CDR3 nucleotide sequence: TGTGCCAGCAGCAAGACGTTTAGCGGGGGGGCCTTAACAGATACGCAGTATTTT.

The chain carries TRBV4-1 and TRBJ2-5; 9 nucleotides line up with TRBD2. Germline lookup yields CDR1 MGHRA and CDR2 YSYEKL. V lost 3 bases to trimming and J lost 3 bases; unmatched junction nucleotides: 5. The CDR3 extends over 15 amino acids. CDR3 region: CASSQRGGPEETQYF. Here the CDR3 DNA reads TGCGCCAGCAGCCAGCGGGGGGGGCCCGAAGAGACCCAGTACTTC.

This chain links TRBV23-1 with TRBJ2-1; 9 bases match TRBD2. TRBV23-1 is annotated as an ORF whose role is uncertain. V shed 6 bases, J shed 7 bases, and the junction held 7 bases outside the gene matches. The CDR3 is 14 residues long. The CDR3 region is CASRLGLAKNEQFF. Written as DNA, the CDR3 is TGCGCCAGCAGGTTAGGACTAGCGAAGAATGAGCAGTTCTTC.

CDR3 in amino acids: CASNTLVRWRVTEAFF. DNA of the CDR3: TGTGCCAGCAACACTCTGGTCAGGTGGAGGGTTACTGAAGCTTTCTTT. The chain uses TRBV28 and TRBJ1-1; the D is unclear. Trimming pared 7 bases from V and 5 bases from J, leaving 23 bases between. CDR3 length: 16 residues. The germline V gene encodes CDR1 MDHEN and CDR2 SYDVKM.

In nucleotides, the CDR3 is TGTGCCAGCAGCTTGGTAACTAGCGGGGGATATGAGCAGTTCTTC. It is translated as CASSLVTSGGYEQFF. V usage is TRBV5-4 and J usage is TRBJ2-1; 11 nucleotides line up with TRBD2. J was trimmed by 8 bases and V by 0 bases; bases with no gene match: 4. The CDR3 sequence is 15 residues long. The V gene's germline CDR1 is SGHNT and CDR2 YYREEE (reference sequence).

This clone has more than one count but fewer than ten. The J gene is TRBJ1-1, the V gene TRBV29-1; no firm D call. Trimming removed 6 bases from V and 0 bases from J, with 11 bases in between. The CDR3 runs 13 residues. Germline V gene sequence: CDR1 SQVTM, CDR2 ANQGSEA. DNA for the CDR3: TGCAGCGTCTCACCAGTCCTGAACACTGAAGCTTTCTTT. Translating gives CSVSPVLNTEAFF.

The CDR3 DNA reads as TGTGCCAGCAGCCAAGCTCTAGCGGGAGCAGATACGCAGTATTTT. Translating it yields CASSQALAGADTQYF. The genes are TRBV14 and TRBJ2-3, with 10 bases that match TRBD2. Germline CDR1 SGHDN, CDR2 FVKESK. The CDR3 sequence is 15 residues long. With 1 base clipped from V and 4 bases from J, the junction kept 2 bases outside the gene matches. Full variable domain (missing parts from reference TRBV14 and TRBJ2-3): EAGVTQFPSHSVIEKGQTVTLRCDPISGHDNLYWYRRVMGKEIKFLLHFVKESKQDESGMPNNRFLAERTGGTYSTLKVQPAELEDSGVYFCASSQALAGADTQYFGPGTRLTVL.

The chain combines TRBV27 with TRBJ2-1; the match to TRBD2 covers 10 bases. The V gene end was trimmed by 2 bases and the J gene end by 3 bases; junction bases not matched to a gene: 4. The CDR3 runs 16 residues. Germline-derived CDR1 and CDR2 are MNHEY and SMNVEV (reference sequence). The CDR3 region has the DNA TGTGCCAGCAGTTTAAGGGGACTAGCGCACTACAATGAGCAGTTCTTC. It codes for CASSLRGLAHYNEQFF.

The chain has TRBV28 and TRBJ1-2; 8 bases fit TRBD1. Germline V gene data show CDR1 as MDHEN and CDR2 as SYDVKM. V dropped 6 bases and J dropped 2; count of bases not matched to a gene: 5. The CDR3 is made up of 14 amino acids. The CDR3 region is CASSGDRGNYGYTF. As DNA, the CDR3 is TGTGCCAGCAGCGGAGACAGGGGAAACTATGGCTACACCTTC.

This sequence joins TRBV19 and TRBJ2-6; 10 nucleotides line up with TRBD1. Germline-derived CDR1 and CDR2 are LNHDA and SQIVND (reference sequence). This CDR3 spans 19 amino acids. Unmatched junction bases numbered 9, after V lost 4 bases and J lost 0 bases. CDR3: CASSRSGTGVASGANVLTF. As DNA, the CDR3 is TGTGCCAGTAGTAGGTCCGGGACAGGGGTCGCCTCTGGGGCCAACGTCCTGACTTTC.

This sequence joins TRBV28 and TRBJ2-2, with TRBD2 as a possible D gene (6 bases). Trimming removed 11 bases at V and 3 bases at J, with 19 bases between. The germline V gene encodes CDR1 MDHEN and CDR2 SYDVKM. The CDR3 runs to 15 residues. CDR3 coding DNA: TGTGCCTCCCAAGGTGGGACTCTAGACACCGGGGAGCTGTTTTTT. It is translated as CASQGGTLDTGELFF.

This rearrangement joins TRBV7-9 to TRBJ2-1, with TRBD2 matching over 9 bases. Unmatched junction bases numbered 9, after V lost 5 bases and J lost 7 bases. The CDR3 length is 15 residues. The germline V gene encodes CDR1 SEHNR and CDR2 FQNEAQ (reference sequence). The CDR3 sequence is CASSKLVAGGNEQFF. CDR3 in DNA: TGTGCCAGCAGCAAGCTGGTGGCGGGAGGGAATGAGCAGTTCTTC.

V gene TRBV18 combines with J gene TRBJ1-1; the D gene is possibly TRBD1 (5 bases). The CDR3 extends over 14 amino acids. Trimming removed 1 base at V and 6 bases at J, with 12 bases between. CDR1 is KGHSH, CDR2 LQKENI, per germline. The DNA of the CDR3 is TGTGCCAGCTCACCACTGCGGGGGGGGGCTGAAGCTTTCTTT. This encodes CASSPLRGGAEAFF.

The chain employs TRBV6-5 and TRBJ2-3; 11 bases align to TRBD2. This CDR3 contains 14 residues. The J segment lost 6 bases and the V segment lost 1 base, leaving 0 bases of the junction unmatched. CDR1 is MNHEY, CDR2 SVGAGI, per germline. Here the CDR3 reads CASSYLAGGDTQYF. CDR3 in DNA: TGTGCCAGCAGTTACTTAGCGGGAGGGGATACGCAGTATTTT.

The chain combines TRBV13 with TRBJ2-7, with 7 bases lining up with TRBD2. J gave up 1 base and V 5 bases, and 8 bases lay outside the gene matches. CDR1 and CDR2 (germline): PRHDT, FYEKMQ (reference sequence). The CDR3 sequence is 15 residues long. CDR3 residues: CASSPSLAASYEQYF. The CDR3 DNA follows: TGTGCCAGCAGCCCTAGCCTAGCGGCTTCCTACGAGCAGTACTTC. Filled out from reference TRBV13 and TRBJ2-7, the complete variable domain reads AAGVIQSPRHLIKEKRETATLKCYPIPRHDTVYWYQQGPGQDPQFLISFYEKMQSDKGSIPDRFSAQQFSDYHSELNMSSLELGDSALYFCASSPSLAASYEQYFGPGTRLTVT.

V gene TRBV27 combines with J gene TRBJ1-4; a possible D gene is TRBD1 (6 bases). The germline gives CDR1 MNHEY, CDR2 SMNVEV (reference sequence). CDR3 length: 17 residues. V was cut by 8 bases and J by 3 bases, with 22 bases left in between. The CDR3 loop is CASYYYYPGGPNEKLFF. CDR3 DNA sequence: TGTGCCAGCTACTACTACTACCCTGGGGGCCCTAATGAAAAACTGTTTTTT.

The chain is built from TRBV30 and TRBJ1-2, with TRBD1 matching over 9 bases. V shed 2 bases, J shed 3 bases, and the junction held 4 bases outside the gene matches. The CDR3 sequence is 14 residues long. Germline CDR1 and CDR2: GTSNPN and SVGIG (reference sequence). This chain's CDR3 is CAWSTGQGYYGYTF. CDR3 DNA: TGTGCCTGGAGTACTGGACAGGGGTACTATGGCTACACCTTC.

This sequence joins TRBV7-2 and TRBJ1-2, with D hard to call. The germline V and J ends were trimmed by 3 bases and 4 bases, with 6 bases remaining between them. Germline V gene lookup returns CDR1 SGHTA and CDR2 FQGNSA. The CDR3 is 12 residues long. The CDR3 sequence is CASSFPSYGYTF. The CDR3 DNA sequence: TGTGCCAGCAGCTTCCCGAGCTATGGCTACACCTTC.

The genes are TRBV5-1 and TRBJ1-5; 11 bases map to TRBD1. CDR3 length: 13 residues. From germline, CDR1 is SGHRS and CDR2 YFSETQ. Trimming took 3 bases from V and 7 from J; bases not matched to a gene: 0. DNA of the CDR3: TGCGCCAGCAGCTGGGACAGGGGGCAGCCCCAGCATTTT. Encoded protein: CASSWDRGQPQHF.

V usage is TRBV4-2 and J usage is TRBJ2-5; the D gene is possibly TRBD2 (6 bases). The germline gives CDR1 LGHNA, CDR2 YNFKEQ. The germline V and J ends were trimmed by 2 bases and 2 bases, with 18 bases remaining between them. This CDR3 has 17 residues. CDR3 residues: CASSQSPGRPGQETQYF. CDR3 coding DNA: TGTGCCAGCAGCCAATCCCCGGGGAGGCCGGGACAAGAGACCCAGTACTTC.

DNA for the CDR3: TGTGCCAGCAGCGCGCTCCCGGTAGGGGAGCTGTTTTTT. Residues: CASSALPVGELFF. V is TRBV9 and J is TRBJ2-2, with D unclear. This CDR3 has 13 amino acids. Per germline, CDR1 SGDLS and CDR2 YYNGEE. Trimming stripped 3 bases from V and 8 bases from J, with 11 bases between.

This chain links TRBV7-8 with TRBJ1-2; D uncertain. The CDR3 extends over 18 amino acids. Trimming shortened V by 3 bases and J by 0 bases, and 20 bases separated the two germline ends. Germline CDR1 reads SGHVS; CDR2 reads FQNEAQ. CDR3 in amino acids: CASSLGVGQIQANYGYTF. CDR3 bases: TGTGCCAGCAGCTTGGGAGTCGGGCAAATCCAAGCTAACTATGGCTACACCTTC. The complete variable domain, with remaining parts taken from reference TRBV7-8 and TRBJ1-2, reads GAGVSQSPRYKVAKRGQDVALRCDPISGHVSLFWYQQALGQGPEFLTYFQNEAQLDKSGLPSDRFFAERPEGSVSTLKIQRTQQEDSAVYLCASSLGVGQIQANYGYTFGSGTRLTVV.

The chain employs TRBV10-2 and TRBJ2-7, with TRBD1 matching 8 bases. The CDR3 covers 13 residues. The junction had 7 bases not matched to a gene; V was cut back by 10 bases and J by 2 bases. Germline assignment: CDR1 WSHSY and CDR2 SAAADI. The CDR3: CATTGGPPYEQYF. CDR3 DNA: TGCGCCACCACAGGGGGTCCCCCCTACGAGCAGTACTTC.

This chain joins TRBV11-2 and TRBJ1-1, with D unresolved. CDR1 is SGHAT, CDR2 FQNNGV, per germline. Trimming stripped 4 bases from V and 1 base from J, with 7 bases between. The CDR3 is 13 residues long. In DNA, the CDR3 is TGTGCCAGCAGCTCTCAGAAGAACACTGAAGCTTTCTTT. It encodes CASSSQKNTEAFF. Complete variable domain (other parts from reference TRBV11-2 and TRBJ1-1): EAGVAQSPRYKIIEKRQSVAFWCNPISGHATLYWYQQILGQGPKLLIQFQNNGVVDDSQLPKDRFSAERLKGVDSTLKIQPAKLEDSAVYLCASSSQKNTEAFFGQGTRLTVV.

The V call is TRBV30, the J call TRBJ2-1, with D tentatively TRBD1 (5 bases). The CDR3 is 13 amino acids. From germline, CDR1 is GTSNPN and CDR2 SVGIG (reference sequence). V lost 8 bases to trimming and J lost 4 bases, with 15 bases between them. The chain's CDR3 is CAGRAGPYNEQFF. In nucleotides, the CDR3 is TGTGCCGGAAGGGCAGGGCCTTACAATGAGCAGTTCTTC.

In nucleotides, the CDR3 is TGTGCCAGCAGACAGGGGGCGCGTTCTGGAAAACTGTTTTTT. Its protein product is CASRQGARSGKLFF. The chain couples TRBV2 to TRBJ1-4, with 9 bases fitting TRBD1. This CDR3 has 14 amino acids. Germline V lookup: CDR1 SNHLY, CDR2 FYNNEI. V shed 6 bases and J 10 bases; nucleotides not matched to a gene: 9.

This chain connects TRBV19 to TRBJ2-5; 7 bases align to TRBD1. This CDR3 is 12 amino acids long. In germline, CDR1 is LNHDA, CDR2 SQIVND (reference sequence). DNA of the CDR3: TGTACACGCGAAACAGGGGAAGAGACCCAGTACTTC. It is translated as CTRETGEETQYF.